This T cell receptor beta chain emerged from a study of blood T cell repertoires in COVID-19. Profiled with immunoSEQ multiplex PCR; TCRdb holds only in-frame clones, not every one. The sample shows roughly 46,000 clones, roughly four fifths of them seen only once. J lost 4 bases, V lost 5 bases, and 11 bases had no gene match. This CDR3 has 16 amino acids. CDR1 is LNHDA, CDR2 SQIVND, per germline (reference sequence). The sample was peripheral blood. This receptor was identified in a man aged 55 to 69 with active COVID-19. V usage is TRBV19 and J usage is TRBJ1-2; TRBD1 agrees at 9 bases. The chain's CDR3 is CASSFTQGASRYGYTF. CDR3 in DNA: TGTGCCAGTAGTTTTACACAGGGGGCCTCTCGCTATGGCTACACCTTC.